This T cell receptor (beta chain) was captured in a study of tumor and adjacent non-tumor tissue in lung cancer. TCRbeta libraries were built with three rounds of nested PCR, modified from ARM-PCR. Via MiXCR, TCRdb re-called the multiplex PCR reads, giving one row per CDR3 protein. This table holds 120,000 or so distinct CDR3 sequences, around three fifths found once. No cell sorting was done before RNA was extracted from the tissue. Comments on this clonotype: A clone one base away is much larger, so this may be a read error.

The CDR3 spans 14 residues. Trimming took off 1 base at V and 4 bases at J, with 10 bases between the two ends. CDR1 and CDR2 from the germline V gene are DFQATT and SNEGSKA (reference sequence). This rearrangement joins TRBV20-1 to TRBJ2-2, with a weak D call TRBD1 (5 bases). Sequenced material: lung tumor tissue. The clonotype was recovered from a man aged 25 to 40 with non-small cell lung cancer. For the CDR3, the DNA is TGCAGTGCTAGAGGACAGCCTATCACCGGGGAGCTGTTTTTT. The encoded protein is CSARGQPITGELFF.